What follows is one TCR beta chain and its context. The data were taken from a study of shared T cell receptors in the human thymus. The table came from immunoSEQ multiplex PCR; TCRdb's copy has only in-frame clones and leaves some out. There are about 610,000 clones in the sample; approximately 88% occur only once, and over 0.008% lies in the top ten. CDR1 and CDR2 from the germline V gene are SGHNT and YYREEE (reference sequence). Trimming removed 3 bases at V and 4 bases at J, with 23 bases between. This CDR3 region has 18 residues. The same specimen was also included in a second study, on human thymus T cells. That study adds: Immunologically healthy infants in Finland undergoing congenital heart defect surgery were the donors. Thymic samples were excised during corrective heart operations. Among thymic and blood repertoires, usage of V and J genes appeared biased. A high degree of thymic repertoire overlap among unrelated individuals was reported in related research.

This TCR came from a boy under two years old with a congenital heart defect. Sequenced sample: thymocytes. The chain carries TRBV5-4 and TRBJ2-1, with D possibly TRBD2 on 5 matching bases. The CDR3 loop reads CASSWTSGGQRPYNEQFF. Here the CDR3 DNA reads TGTGCCAGCAGCTGGACCTCTGGCGGGCAGCGGCCGTACAATGAGCAGTTCTTC.